The entry below gives a single T cell receptor (beta chain) sequence along with its context. Germline V gene sequence: CDR1 MNHEY, CDR2 SVGAGI. CDR3 length: 16 amino acids. After removal of 1 base from V and 3 bases from J, the junction contained 4 bases not matched to a gene. This sample is part of a study of cytomegalovirus exposure and HLA in healthy donors. Donors sampled were nominally healthy, though unrecorded immune exposures were likely. Primers: 60 Vbeta forward and 13 Jbeta reverse. TCRdb's copy holds only in-frame clones and misses some; the assay was immunoSEQ multiplex PCR. Seen in this sample are approximately 100,000 clones; the ten most common clones hold around 0.6%.

Input material: PBMCs. The TCR was taken from a man aged 50-60 years in good health and CMV-seronegative. The chain uses TRBV6-5 and TRBJ2-5, with 11 bases that match TRBD2. CDR3 nucleotides: TGTGCCAGCAGTTACTTATTAGCGGGGGGGGAAGAGACCCAGTACTTC. Protein: CASSYLLAGGEETQYF.